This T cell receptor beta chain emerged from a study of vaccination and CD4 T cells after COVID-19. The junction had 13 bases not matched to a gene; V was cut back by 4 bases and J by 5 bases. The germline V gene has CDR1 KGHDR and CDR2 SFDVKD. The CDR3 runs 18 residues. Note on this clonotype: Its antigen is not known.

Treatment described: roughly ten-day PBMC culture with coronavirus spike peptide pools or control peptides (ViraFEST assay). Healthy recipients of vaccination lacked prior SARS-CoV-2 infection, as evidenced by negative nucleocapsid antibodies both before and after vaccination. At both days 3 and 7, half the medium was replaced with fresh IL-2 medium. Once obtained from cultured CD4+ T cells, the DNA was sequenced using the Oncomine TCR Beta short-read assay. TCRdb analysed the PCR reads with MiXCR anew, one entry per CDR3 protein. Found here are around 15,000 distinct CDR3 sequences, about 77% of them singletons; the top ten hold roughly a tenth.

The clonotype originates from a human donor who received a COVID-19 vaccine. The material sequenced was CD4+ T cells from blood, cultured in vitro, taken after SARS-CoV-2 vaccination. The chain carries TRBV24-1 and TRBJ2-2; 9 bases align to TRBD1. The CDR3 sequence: CATSDPPQGATGTGELFF. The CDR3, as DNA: TGTGCCACCAGTGACCCTCCACAGGGGGCGACGGGGACCGGGGAGCTGTTTTTT.